This section outlines one TCR beta chain sequence together with its context. This sample is part of a study of blood T cell repertoires in COVID-19. Study details: Donors in the United States, Italy and Spain gave samples during acute or convalescent COVID-19.

This study enrolled people aged about 18 to 100 from approximately 24 US geographic areas. Two negative PCRs, clearance, or symptom resolution were required of recovered Cohort 3 donors. The repertoire was sequenced with immunoSEQ multiplex PCR; TCRdb's copy has only in-frame clones and lacks some. The sample includes 300,000 to 350,000 clones, 75% to 90% of them seen just once. The CDR3 contains 13 residues. CDR1 KGHDR and CDR2 SFDVKD come from the germline V gene. What was sequenced was PBMCs or T cells enriched from blood (not recorded which). This TCR derives from a man aged 25-40 years who had recovered from COVID-19. The rearrangement links TRBV24-1 to TRBJ2-2; tentative D call: TRBD2 (5 bases). The CDR3, as DNA: TGTGCGACAAGCGCGGGGAACACCGGGGAGCTGTTTTTT. The encoded protein is CATSAGNTGELFF.